These T cell receptor beta chains were read from a single sample in a study of cytomegalovirus exposure and HLA in healthy donors. TCRdb's table, derived via immunoSEQ multiplex PCR, lists solely in-frame clones and lacks some. The sample consists of roughly 120,000 clones, 79% of them appearing once. The sample consisted of PBMCs. The receptors stem from a young man in good health and CMV-seropositive. CDR3s include the opening cysteine and the closing phenylalanine or tryptophan. Each record gives: D gene, V gene, clone size, J gene, CDR3 DNA, CDR3 protein. A D gene is named only where the DNA matches it firmly. The size entry is marked missing in some rows and otherwise reads once, few, many or a size class.

d_call: .; v_call: TRBV7-3; clone_size: .; j_call: TRBJ2-1; cdr3_nt: TGTGCCAGCAGCTTGGGACTTTCCCTTTCCATCAATGAGCAGTTCTTC; cdr3_aa: CASSLGLSLSINEQFF
d_call: .; v_call: TRBV6-1; clone_size: .; j_call: TRBJ2-1; cdr3_nt: TGTGCCATCCTCGACTGGAGCTCCTACAATGAGCAGTTCTTC; cdr3_aa: CAILDWSSYNEQFF
d_call: TRBD1; v_call: TRBV7-2; clone_size: .; j_call: TRBJ2-3; cdr3_nt: TGTGCCAGCAGCTTAGGAGGGGGCGGGCATACGCAGTATTTT; cdr3_aa: CASSLGGGGHTQYF
d_call: .; v_call: TRBV11-3; clone_size: .; j_call: TRBJ2-1; cdr3_nt: TGTGCCAGCAGCTTAGTTTTGCGGGGCAATGAGCAGTTCTTC; cdr3_aa: CASSLVLRGNEQFF
d_call: .; v_call: TRBV6-5; clone_size: few; j_call: TRBJ2-2; cdr3_nt: TGTGCCAGCAGTTACTCGAGGCAGGGTGACGGGGAGCTGTTTTTT; cdr3_aa: CASSYSRQGDGELFF
d_call: TRBD1; v_call: TRBV7-3; clone_size: .; j_call: TRBJ1-1; cdr3_nt: TGTGCCAGCAGACGGGACAGCCTGAACACTGAAGCTTTCTTT; cdr3_aa: CASRRDSLNTEAFF
d_call: .; v_call: TRBV27; clone_size: .; j_call: TRBJ2-5; cdr3_nt: TGTGCCAGCAGTCTCCGGGGGTCCGGGACCGGGGAGACCCAGTACTTC; cdr3_aa: CASSLRGSGTGETQYF
d_call: TRBD1; v_call: TRBV14; clone_size: .; j_call: TRBJ1-1; cdr3_nt: TGTGCCAGCAGCCCAGGGGGGACTGAAGCTTTCTTT; cdr3_aa: CASSPGGTEAFF
d_call: TRBD1; v_call: TRBV5-1; clone_size: .; j_call: TRBJ1-4; cdr3_nt: TGCGCCAGTCGGACAGGACCTAATGAAAAACTGTTTTTT; cdr3_aa: CASRTGPNEKLFF
d_call: TRBD2; v_call: TRBV11-2; clone_size: few; j_call: TRBJ2-5; cdr3_nt: TGTGCCAGCAGCTTAGCCGGGGGGTTAGCTAGACAAGAGACCCAGTACTTC; cdr3_aa: CASSLAGGLARQETQYF
d_call: .; v_call: TRBV6-5; clone_size: .; j_call: TRBJ2-2; cdr3_nt: TGTGCCAGCGACTCCGGGACAATGAACACCGGGGAGCTGTTTTTT; cdr3_aa: CASDSGTMNTGELFF
d_call: .; v_call: TRBV10-3; clone_size: once; j_call: TRBJ2-2; cdr3_nt: TGTGCCATCCCGGGGAACACCGGGGAGCTGTTTTTT; cdr3_aa: CAIPGNTGELFF
d_call: TRBD1; v_call: TRBV11-2; clone_size: .; j_call: TRBJ2-7; cdr3_nt: TGTGCCAGCAGCCCCGAGCGGACAGGGGATACCTGCGAGCAGTACTTC; cdr3_aa: CASSPERTGDTCEQYF
d_call: .; v_call: TRBV30; clone_size: .; j_call: TRBJ2-6; cdr3_nt: TGTGCCTGGAGTTTAATGAGAGGAACCAACGTCCTGACTTTC; cdr3_aa: CAWSLMRGTNVLTF
d_call: .; v_call: TRBV18; clone_size: .; j_call: TRBJ1-5; cdr3_nt: TGTGCCAGCTCCCCCTGGCAGGGAGGACAGCCCCAGCATTTT; cdr3_aa: CASSPWQGGQPQHF
d_call: TRBD2; v_call: TRBV5-4; clone_size: few; j_call: TRBJ2-5; cdr3_nt: TGTGCCAGCGGGGCGGGTAGCGGGAGGGCCGGGGAGACCCAGTACTTC; cdr3_aa: CASGAGSGRAGETQYF
d_call: .; v_call: TRBV5-4; clone_size: .; j_call: TRBJ2-5; cdr3_nt: TGTGCCAGCAGCTTGCTGCGGCAAGAGACCCAGTACTTC; cdr3_aa: CASSLLRQETQYF
d_call: .; v_call: TRBV5-5; clone_size: few; j_call: TRBJ1-3; cdr3_nt: TGTGCCAGCAGCCAGGGTGCCATTACCGGGACAAATCCTGGAAACACCATATATTTT; cdr3_aa: CASSQGAITGTNPGNTIYF
d_call: TRBD1; v_call: TRBV15; clone_size: .; j_call: TRBJ1-1; cdr3_nt: TGTGCCACCAGCACAAGACAGGGATCGACTGAAGCTTTCTTT; cdr3_aa: CATSTRQGSTEAFF
d_call: TRBD1; v_call: TRBV7-8; clone_size: .; j_call: TRBJ2-2; cdr3_nt: TGTGCCAGCATCCCGGACAGGGGGCCCACCGGGGAGCTGTTTTTT; cdr3_aa: CASIPDRGPTGELFF
d_call: TRBD2; v_call: TRBV5-1; clone_size: .; j_call: TRBJ2-3; cdr3_nt: TGCGCCAGCAGCAGTTCTAGCGGGAGTGGAACAGATACGCAGTATTTT; cdr3_aa: CASSSSSGSGTDTQYF
d_call: .; v_call: TRBV7-9; clone_size: .; j_call: TRBJ1-2; cdr3_nt: TGTGCCAGCAGCTCCCACGGGGGTGAAGGCTACACCTTC; cdr3_aa: CASSSHGGEGYTF
d_call: TRBD2; v_call: TRBV5-1; clone_size: .; j_call: TRBJ2-7; cdr3_nt: TGCGCCAGCAGCGGTAGCGGGAGTGTCTACGAGCAGTACTTC; cdr3_aa: CASSGSGSVYEQYF
d_call: TRBD1; v_call: TRBV19; clone_size: once; j_call: TRBJ1-2; cdr3_nt: TGTGCCAGTAGAGGGGGCAATGGCTACACCTTC; cdr3_aa: CASRGGNGYTF
d_call: TRBD2; v_call: TRBV7-2; clone_size: .; j_call: TRBJ2-7; cdr3_nt: TGTGCCAGCAGCTTCCCTAGCGGGGGAAGGCAGGGCGAGCAGTACTTC; cdr3_aa: CASSFPSGGRQGEQYF
d_call: TRBD1; v_call: TRBV25-1; clone_size: .; j_call: TRBJ1-1; cdr3_nt: TGTGCCAGCAGTGTCTCAGGGGGCGTCACTGAAGCTTTCTTT; cdr3_aa: CASSVSGGVTEAFF
d_call: .; v_call: TRBV5-4; clone_size: .; j_call: TRBJ2-5; cdr3_nt: TGTGCCAGCAGCTTGGCCGGGGGGCGAGAGACCCAGTACTTC; cdr3_aa: CASSLAGGRETQYF
d_call: .; v_call: TRBV7-9; clone_size: few; j_call: TRBJ1-2; cdr3_nt: TGTGCCAGCAGCTTAATCAGGCTTAAGCTCTATGGCTACACCTTC; cdr3_aa: CASSLIRLKLYGYTF
d_call: .; v_call: TRBV30; clone_size: once; j_call: TRBJ1-5; cdr3_nt: TGTGCCTGGAGTGTTTTACAGTTCAATCAGCCCCAGCATTTT; cdr3_aa: CAWSVLQFNQPQHF
d_call: .; v_call: TRBV7-9; clone_size: .; j_call: TRBJ1-2; cdr3_nt: TGTGCCAGCAGCCCGGGGGGGCTTAACTATGGCTACACCTTC; cdr3_aa: CASSPGGLNYGYTF
d_call: .; v_call: TRBV18; clone_size: .; j_call: TRBJ1-5; cdr3_nt: TGTGCCAGCTCGCCCCAAGCACTGGCGGTCAATCAGCCCCAGCATTTT; cdr3_aa: CASSPQALAVNQPQHF
d_call: .; v_call: TRBV6-5; clone_size: .; j_call: TRBJ2-3; cdr3_nt: TGTGCCAGCAGTTACTCACCTAGTCCCAGCACAGATACGCAGTATTTT; cdr3_aa: CASSYSPSPSTDTQYF
d_call: .; v_call: TRBV10-3; clone_size: once; j_call: TRBJ2-6; cdr3_nt: TGTGCCATCAGTGATCCTTCCCCCTCCGACTCTGGGGCCAACGGCCTGACTTTC; cdr3_aa: CAISDPSPSDSGANGLTF
d_call: .; v_call: TRBV19; clone_size: .; j_call: TRBJ2-7; cdr3_nt: TGTGCCAGTAGTATATCAGGGGGGACCGGTACCTACGAGCAGTACTTC; cdr3_aa: CASSISGGTGTYEQYF
d_call: .; v_call: TRBV6-6; clone_size: .; j_call: TRBJ1-2; cdr3_nt: TGTGCCAGCAGTTACCCCGGGGGGCGTGGCTACACCTTC; cdr3_aa: CASSYPGGRGYTF
d_call: TRBD2; v_call: TRBV11-3; clone_size: .; j_call: TRBJ2-3; cdr3_nt: TGTGCCAGCAGCCGCAGCGGGGGGGCTGCTACGCAGTATTTT; cdr3_aa: CASSRSGGAATQYF
d_call: .; v_call: TRBV6-1; clone_size: .; j_call: TRBJ1-4; cdr3_nt: TGTGCCAGCAGAGCGGGCTCGGCTAATGAAAAACTGTTTTTT; cdr3_aa: CASRAGSANEKLFF
d_call: .; v_call: TRBV18; clone_size: .; j_call: TRBJ1-1; cdr3_nt: TGTGCCAGCTCACCACAGGGACTGTTTATGAACACTGAAGCTTTCTTT; cdr3_aa: CASSPQGLFMNTEAFF
d_call: .; v_call: TRBV7-3; clone_size: .; j_call: TRBJ2-2; cdr3_nt: TGTGCCAGCAGCCTCTTGAACACCGGGGAGCTGTTTTTT; cdr3_aa: CASSLLNTGELFF
d_call: .; v_call: TRBV5-1; clone_size: once; j_call: TRBJ2-5; cdr3_nt: TGCGCCAGCAGCTTGGCAGGCTTACCGGAGACCCAGTACTTC; cdr3_aa: CASSLAGLPETQYF
d_call: .; v_call: TRBV11-2; clone_size: .; j_call: TRBJ2-4; cdr3_nt: TGTGCCAGCAGCTTCAGCCGTCTAGCCAAAAACAGTCAGTACTTC; cdr3_aa: CASSFSRLAKNSQYF
d_call: .; v_call: TRBV7-2; clone_size: .; j_call: TRBJ1-1; cdr3_nt: TGTGCCAGCAGTTCCCACGGAGCCACTGAAGCTTTCTTT; cdr3_aa: CASSSHGATEAFF
d_call: .; v_call: TRBV7-9; clone_size: .; j_call: TRBJ1-5; cdr3_nt: TGTGCCAGCAGCTTATCAGGGAATCAGCCCCAGCATTTT; cdr3_aa: CASSLSGNQPQHF
d_call: TRBD2; v_call: TRBV9; clone_size: .; j_call: TRBJ2-1; cdr3_nt: TGTGCCAGCAGCGTCCCCAGGACTAGCGGGGGGACCTACAATGAGCAGTTCTTC; cdr3_aa: CASSVPRTSGGTYNEQFF
d_call: .; v_call: TRBV6-5; clone_size: .; j_call: TRBJ2-7; cdr3_nt: TGTGCCAGCAGTTCCCCCCGGGTGAGCCACATCTACGAGCAGTACTTC; cdr3_aa: CASSSPRVSHIYEQYF
d_call: .; v_call: TRBV19; clone_size: .; j_call: TRBJ1-1; cdr3_nt: TGTGCCAGTACACCAATGGGGAGGGGTGAAGCTTTCTTT; cdr3_aa: CASTPMGRGEAFF
d_call: .; v_call: TRBV19; clone_size: .; j_call: TRBJ1-3; cdr3_nt: TGTGCCAGTAGTATAGCAGGGGATGGAAACACCATATATTTT; cdr3_aa: CASSIAGDGNTIYF
d_call: .; v_call: TRBV13; clone_size: .; j_call: TRBJ2-7; cdr3_nt: TGTGCCAGCGGCGGGACGTCCTACGAGCAGTACTTC; cdr3_aa: CASGGTSYEQYF
d_call: .; v_call: TRBV29-1; clone_size: few; j_call: TRBJ2-7; cdr3_nt: TGCAGCGTTGAAGTCGGCTCCTACGAGCAGTACTTC; cdr3_aa: CSVEVGSYEQYF
d_call: TRBD1; v_call: TRBV15; clone_size: .; j_call: TRBJ2-7; cdr3_nt: TGTGCCACCAGCCCGCAGTACAGGGGTGGCGAGCAGTACTTC; cdr3_aa: CATSPQYRGGEQYF
d_call: TRBD2; v_call: TRBV7-2; clone_size: .; j_call: TRBJ2-1; cdr3_nt: TGTGCCAGCAGCTTCCCTCGGGGGGGGGCCGTTGAGCAGTTCTTC; cdr3_aa: CASSFPRGGAVEQFF
d_call: .; v_call: TRBV4-1; clone_size: .; j_call: TRBJ1-1; cdr3_nt: TGCGCCAGCAGCCAGAGCGACAGGAAGAACACTGAAGCTTTCTTT; cdr3_aa: CASSQSDRKNTEAFF
d_call: .; v_call: TRBV6-5; clone_size: .; j_call: TRBJ1-1; cdr3_nt: TGTGCCAGCAGCCGCTTACAGGGTCAAGCTTTCTTT; cdr3_aa: CASSRLQGQAFF
d_call: .; v_call: TRBV11-2; clone_size: .; j_call: TRBJ2-1; cdr3_nt: TGTGCCAGCAGCACAACGGCCGTGCTAGCTTTTGAGCAGTTCTTC; cdr3_aa: CASSTTAVLAFEQFF
d_call: .; v_call: TRBV4-1; clone_size: .; j_call: TRBJ1-2; cdr3_nt: TGCGCCAGCAGCCAAAGTACAGGGTTTTTTATAAGATTGGACTATGGCTACACCTTC; cdr3_aa: CASSQSTGFFIRLDYGYTF
d_call: TRBD1; v_call: TRBV5-4; clone_size: .; j_call: TRBJ2-7; cdr3_nt: TGTGCCAGCAGCATACCGGGACAGGGCTACTACGAGCAGTACTTC; cdr3_aa: CASSIPGQGYYEQYF
d_call: TRBD2; v_call: TRBV28; clone_size: few; j_call: TRBJ2-5; cdr3_nt: TGTGCCAGCACCCCCGGGTGGGGACTACGAGAGGGGACCCAGTACTTC; cdr3_aa: CASTPGWGLREGTQYF
d_call: .; v_call: TRBV30; clone_size: once; j_call: TRBJ2-5; cdr3_nt: TGTGCCTGGAGTGTTTACCGGTTACGAGCCCAAGAGACCCAGTACTTC; cdr3_aa: CAWSVYRLRAQETQYF
d_call: .; v_call: TRBV25-1; clone_size: .; j_call: TRBJ1-2; cdr3_nt: TGTGCCAGTAGCCTAACGGGGGGTTACTATGGCTACACCTTC; cdr3_aa: CASSLTGGYYGYTF